This T cell receptor beta chain is from a study of T-cell reconstitution after alpha-beta-depleted transplantation in children. Study conclusions and caveats: From newly produced T cells came most of the T-cell counts and diversity one year after transplant.

CDR1 is MNHEY and CDR2 is SMNVEV in the germline V gene (reference sequence). This CDR3 contains 12 residues. V was cut by 5 bases and J by 9 bases, with 14 bases left in between. A TCRbeta library incorporating unique molecular identifiers was prepared. One entry per CDR3 protein, called by TCRdb with MiXCR from the PCR reads. The repertoire includes around 450,000 distinct CDR3 sequences, 43% of them detected once, and 27% sits in the top ten. Concerning this clonotype: Its antigen is as yet unknown.

Sequenced material: PBMCs, taken before TCRalphabeta/CD19-depleted stem cell transplant. This chain connects TRBV27 to TRBJ2-7; D unresolved. The clonotype originates from a girl aged 2 to 9 with aplastic anemia, due to receive a stem cell transplant. CDR3 sequence (DNA): TGTGCCAGCAGTGGCACCGGGTTTCGGCAGTACTTC. Protein sequence: CASSGTGFRQYF.